This record covers a single T cell receptor beta chain. This clone has only a few counts. Its antigen has not been determined. No base quality information exists; no much larger clone differs at one position. The donors were people with melanoma. The sample comes from a study of CD4+ T cells in melanoma (dated by TCRdb to between 2021 and 2023). As for the study more broadly: Neoantigen-specific CD4+ T cells in human melanoma were what the study investigated.

Receptors were amplified or captured by the immunoSEQ multiplex PCR assay. TCRdb re-hosts the immuneACCESS table, in-frame sequences only. Its copies lack some clones; in the studies checked, an unresolved V gene accounts for under half of them, and the cause for the rest is not known. The sample table records 20,000 to 25,000 clones; roughly 87% of these occur just once. The ten largest clonotypes hold around 3.6% of the sample. What the work shows at the level of the full study, not this receptor alone: According to the report, neoantigen-specific CD4+ T cells in melanoma displayed diverse differentiation states. The report described a correlation between neoantigen-specific CD4+ T cells and the function of CD8+ T cells, macrophages and B cells.

The germline V gene gives CDR1 as SQVTM and CDR2 as ANQGSEA. From V the trimming removes 2 bases and from J it removes 5 bases, while the gene matches leave 6 bases of the junction unaccounted for. Measured from the cysteine to the phenylalanine, the CDR3 is 14 residues long. CDR3 DNA is the only sequence kept; it has 42 bases, read in frame from the first base. The clonotype was recovered from a human donor with melanoma. The sample taken for sequencing was cells from a culture (not recorded whether cultured in vitro). The chain is encoded by TRBV29-1 joined to TRBJ1-1, with 9 junctional bases fitting TRBD1. The DNA sequence is as follows: TGCAGCGTTGAAACGGGACAGGGTTGGACTGAAGCTTTCTTT. It translates as CSVETGQGWTEAFF.